What follows describes a single TCR beta chain. This clonotype was counted a few times. Its antigen has not been determined. Base qualities are not recorded, but no much larger clone differs from it by a single base. This sample was included in a study of post-analysis software for immune sequencing data (dated by TCRdb to between 2015 and 2016). Turning to the overall study: Disease courses on record covered relapsing-remitting, secondary progressive and progressive-relapsing multiple sclerosis, though some patients had no subtype annotation. Patient repertoires were compared against roughly 11 previously published healthy control repertoires from donors aged about 6 to 27 years. A subset of samples was prepared in parallel using single-end sample barcoding, then pooled and co-amplified after Illumina adapter ligation. What the study reported, not specific to this receptor: Strong co-clustering of samples prepared in the same batch was shown by direct clustering with F measure, prompting a batch-effect correction. Normalized Chao1 diversity was significantly lower in multiple sclerosis patients than controls, suggesting substantial peripheral T-cell clonal expansion. The control group was slightly older than the multiple sclerosis patient group. Patients showed significantly higher frequencies than controls for several TRBV segments, among them TRBV5-6, TRBV5-1 and TRBV20-1.

The library was obtained by PCR. The sequencing machine was an Illumina HiSeq 2500. To reduce PCR and sequencing biases, unique molecular identifiers were incorporated into the TCR beta cDNA libraries. Some 500,000 cDNA molecules were obtained per 1 to 10 million input T cells, so each molecule approximated one T cell. The patient libraries were prepared and sequenced using the same protocol as the earlier healthy control dataset. Within a given batch, samples were prepared together, multiplexed and sequenced on the same HiSeq lane. Concerning the study's data processing: MIGEC handled the raw barcoded reads, throwing out single-read molecular identifier groups before consensus assembly and CDR3 extraction. VDJtools was used for post-analysis of the clonotype tables, with diversity normalized by down-sampling every dataset to the smallest sample size. Repertoire overlap clustering matched CDR3 amino acid but not nucleotide sequences to correct batch-related cross-sample contamination. TCRdb redid the processing of the public reads, applying fastp at Q25 and MiXCR, and retained in-frame beta chains. Identical CDR3 proteins give one entry, which carries the most common genes and DNA. These V and J calls rely on TCRdb rather than the paper's analysis. A total of around 400,000 distinct CDR3 sequences appear in this sample, approximately 39% of them only once. Together, the top ten hold approximately 7.7% of the sample.

CDR1 and CDR2 are drawn from the germline V gene: ENHRY, SYGVKD. V and J are truncated by 0 bases and 8 bases respectively, leaving an intervening sequence of 23 bases. The CDR3 measures 18 amino acids from cysteine to phenylalanine. The retained sequence is limited to the CDR3, 54 bases, with the frame set at the first base. TCR beta repertoires were profiled from peripheral blood of about a dozen young patients with multiple sclerosis to demonstrate the VDJtools post-analysis software. Multiple sclerosis patients were children and adolescents aged 6 to 15 years. The source is a girl aged 2 to 9 with multiple sclerosis. Source material: blood. Recombination connected TRBV10-3 to TRBJ2-1, with a weak D call of TRBD1 (6 bases match). At the DNA level, the sequence is TGTGCCATCAGTGAGTCAGGACCATGGCAGGGGCTACACCATGAGCAGTTCTTC. This sequence encodes CAISESGPWQGLHHEQFF.